This T cell receptor (beta chain) emerged from a study of cytomegalovirus exposure and HLA in healthy donors. Study summary: Previous work identified roughly 120 million unique TCR beta sequences from about 179 million T cells. Study-wide findings and caveats: Within an earlier analysis, most TCR beta V segments proved productive either about 90% or about 30% of the time. TCR beta sequences numbering roughly 18,000 were associated with HLA alleles at 0.05 false discovery rate in a later analysis. Diagnosis of cytomegalovirus status made by the classifier reportedly showed high specificity and sensitivity.

The PCR had 60 Vbeta and 13 Jbeta primers. Clones were sequenced by immunoSEQ multiplex PCR, and TCRdb holds only the in-frame ones, with some missing. Counted here are about 160,000 clones, approximately 70% occurring once; the ten biggest clones make up about 7%. CDR3 length: 13 amino acids. Deletions cut 7 bases from V and 5 bases from J, with 14 bases between. Looked up from germline, CDR1 is MGHDK and CDR2 is SYGVNS. This clone was observed a few times. Its antigen is as yet unknown. J is TRBJ1-1 and V is TRBV25-1, with TRBD1 as a possible D gene (6 bases). This clonotype originated in a man in his forties in good health and CMV-seropositive. The material sequenced was PBMCs. The CDR3, as DNA: TGTGCCAGCAAAAGGGGGGGCGGGACTGAAGCTTTCTTT. Its translation: CASKRGGGTEAFF.